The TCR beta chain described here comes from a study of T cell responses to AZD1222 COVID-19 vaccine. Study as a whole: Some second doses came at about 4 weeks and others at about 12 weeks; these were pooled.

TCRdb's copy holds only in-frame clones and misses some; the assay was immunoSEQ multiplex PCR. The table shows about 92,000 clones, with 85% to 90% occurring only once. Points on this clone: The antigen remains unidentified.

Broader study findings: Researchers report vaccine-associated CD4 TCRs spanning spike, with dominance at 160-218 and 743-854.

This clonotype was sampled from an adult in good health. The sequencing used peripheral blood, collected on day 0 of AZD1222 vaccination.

CDR3 region: CAGRDRGTGELFF. The CDR3 DNA follows: TGTGCCGGTCGGGACAGGGGCACCGGGGAGCTGTTTTTT. This chain connects TRBV19 to TRBJ2-2; 10 bases are a match to TRBD1. Germline V gene data show CDR1 as LNHDA and CDR2 as SQIVND (reference sequence). V lost 11 bases to trimming and J lost 4 bases; unmatched junction nucleotides: 4. The length of the CDR3 is 13 residues.